The next 6 T cell receptor beta chains were all read from a single sample in a study of shared clonotypes between healthy human individuals. TCRdb's table, derived via immunoSEQ multiplex PCR, lists solely in-frame clones and lacks some. Of 2 million to 2.5 million clones in the sample, 93% were seen once. Sequencing input: naive CD4+ T cells from PBMCs. Sample subset: CD45RA+ positively selected. All receptors derive from a man between 18 and 29 years old in good health. Some clones in this sample may be carry-over from other donors' samples.

This chain joins TRBV4-3 and TRBJ2-7; D gene uncertain. The CDR3 is 16 residues long. The germline gives CDR1 LGHNA, CDR2 YSLEER. The V end was cut by 0 bases, the J end by 0 bases, with 12 bases between. As DNA, the CDR3 is TGCGCCAGCAGCCAAGATTTGACATCTCTCTCCTACGAGCAGTACTTC. Translated: CASSQDLTSLSYEQYF.

The chain is built from TRBV7-6 and TRBJ2-3; D gene uncertain. Germline loops: CDR1 SGHVS, CDR2 FNYEAQ. The ends were cut back, 4 bases at V and 0 bases at J, with 8 bases in the middle. The CDR3 sequence is 14 residues long. CDR3: CASSSTPSTDTQYF. The CDR3 DNA reads TGTGCCAGCAGCTCTACTCCTAGCACAGATACGCAGTATTTT.

The gene calls are TRBV6-5 and TRBJ2-3, with TRBD1 matching over 8 bases. V shed 0 bases, J shed 5 bases, and the junction held 4 bases outside the gene matches. In germline, CDR1 is MNHEY, CDR2 SVGAGI. The CDR3 has 15 residues. Here the CDR3 DNA reads TGTGCCAGCAGTTACTCCGGCAGGGGGCAAGATACGCAGTATTTT. It specifies CASSYSGRGQDTQYF.

V is TRBV7-8 and J is TRBJ1-1; D remains unclear. Germline V gene data show CDR1 as SGHVS and CDR2 as FQNEAQ. The CDR3 has 11 residues. Trimming left V 1 base short and J 11 bases short, with 8 bases between. CDR3 in amino acids: CASSLEGGAFF. The DNA for the CDR3 is TGTGCCAGCAGCTTAGAAGGAGGGGCTTTCTTT.

This clone was detected once. This chain connects TRBV6-5 to TRBJ1-4; TRBD1 agrees at 7 bases. This CDR3 is built from 14 residues. CDR1 is MNHEY, CDR2 SVGAGI, per germline. With 5 bases clipped from V and 8 bases from J, the junction kept 8 bases outside the gene matches. Here the CDR3 DNA reads TGTGCCAGCAGTAGGGGGACAGCAAGAGAAAAACTGTTTTTT. It codes for CASSRGTAREKLFF.

This sequence joins TRBV7-3 and TRBJ2-2; 10 bases match TRBD1. Per germline, CDR1 SGHTA and CDR2 FQGTGA. CDR3 length equals 15 residues. The trim removed 9 bases at V and 4 bases at J, leaving 8 bases unmatched. CDR3 bases: TGTGCCAGTGCTGGGACAGGGGTGAGCACCGGGGAGCTGTTTTTT. This sequence encodes CASAGTGVSTGELFF. Combining the CDR3 with reference TRBV7-3 and TRBJ2-2 gives the whole variable domain GAGVSQTPSNKVTEKGKYVELRCDPISGHTALYWYRQSLGQGPEFLIYFQGTGAADDSGLPNDRFFAVRPEGSVSTLKIQRTERGDSAVYLCASAGTGVSTGELFFGEGSRLTVL.